These T cell receptor beta chains were read from a single sample in a study of blood T cell repertoires in COVID-19. TCRdb's copy holds only in-frame clones and misses some; the assay was immunoSEQ multiplex PCR. The sample contains some 200,000 clones, 70% to 90% of which appear only once. The specimen sequenced was peripheral blood. The source is a woman under 30 who had recovered from COVID-19. The CDR3 runs from the conserved cysteine through the conserved F or W. D genes are given only for firm matches.

V,D,CDR3
TRBV6-6,.,CASSPLSPNRDIPDGYTF
TRBV11-2,.,CASSQTDEQFF
TRBV10-3,.,CAISEGRVTGELFF
TRBV10-3,.,CAISDGRTNTGELFF
TRBV20-1,.,CSASRLRWATPYGYTF
TRBV9,.,CASSVPVPFYGYTF
TRBV12-3/TRBV12-4,.,CASSLQGKLFF
TRBV7-8,.,CASSLPGPSYNEQFF
TRBV18,.,CASSFEGDQPQHF
TRBV9,.,CASSVEPGEKTQYF
TRBV4-2,.,CASSQGSQPKSYEQYF
TRBV7-6,.,CASSLETVGREQYF
TRBV7-2,.,CASSFLPVASYNEQFF
TRBV7-2,TRBD2,CASSSITSGLSSYEQYF
TRBV21-1,.,CASSIRDCGEKLFF
TRBV19,TRBD1,CASAYDRVGYNEQFF
TRBV13,.,CASSLGRDEQFF
TRBV19,TRBD1,CASSSSTGLDYGYTF
TRBV4-2,TRBD2,CASSQEIAREYEQFF
TRBV15,.,CATSGHRAGELFF
TRBV9,TRBD2,CASSGSTSGKNTYEQYF
TRBV9,TRBD1,CASSVNPNRDRPSGANVLTF
TRBV5-8,.,CASSSRGEGPVRGAFF
TRBV6-1,.,CASSEIRQSEETQYF
TRBV18,.,CASSPSPTSLYGYTF
TRBV7-9,TRBD2,CASSTTGTSGAYEQYF
TRBV4-3,.,CASALGPGELFF
TRBV29-1,.,CSVGGHLLLNYGYTF
TRBV27,.,CASSSRGGDTQYF
TRBV10-1,.,CASSGGLPSSYNEQFF
TRBV19,.,CASSILQRSYEQYF
TRBV7-3,TRBD1,CASSSQGAGAGELFF
TRBV6-2/TRBV6-3,TRBD2,CASSYSASGGVSYF
TRBV7-3,.,CASSPERNQPQHF
TRBV5-1,TRBD1,CASSYRQGSYEQYF
TRBV10-3,TRBD2,CAISERLAGGPGGETQYF
TRBV19,.,CASSVDRNTEAFF
TRBV27,.,CASSWTERGEQFF
TRBV2,TRBD2,CASRGLAGGSTGELFF
TRBV6-1,.,CASSELGGVYGYTF
TRBV5-1,TRBD2,CASSFIGEAGSAEQYF
TRBV7-9,TRBD1,CASSLAGQRNQPQHF
TRBV24-1,TRBD1,CATSEGGTGVEQFF
TRBV7-9,TRBD1,CASSRGTGGQPQHF
TRBV19,.,CASSRLSGYTGELFF
TRBV15,.,CATSRGSVENEQFF
TRBV14,.,CASSQDLQSSGNTIYF
TRBV4-1,.,CASSQVTAARMNTEAFF
TRBV5-5,TRBD1,CASSARTGVMADTQYF
TRBV12-5,TRBD1,CASGSGGIYNEQFF
TRBV3-1/TRBV3-2,TRBD1,CASSRSGTDNEQFF
TRBV5-4,TRBD1,CASSFAGQGNNSPLHF